These 10 T cell receptor beta chains came from one sample sequenced in a study of vaccination effects on CD4 cells after COVID-19. The method was immunoSEQ multiplex PCR; TCRdb's version includes in-frame clones alone and lacks a portion of them. The data show about 24,000 clones, about 70% seen once. Their antigen targets remain unknown. Ahead of sequencing, the ViraFEST assay grew antigen-specific CD4+ T cells using viral peptide pools. CD4+ T cells were isolated after less than 12 days of culture. Participants were given two doses of BNT162b2 or mRNA-1273 vaccine. The sequences come from CD4+ T cells from PBMCs cultured with SARS-CoV-2 spike peptides, collected after COVID-19 vaccination. The receptors were sampled from a human donor who received a COVID-19 vaccine.

The J gene is TRBJ1-3, the V gene TRBV5-1, with TRBD1 identical over 9 bases. J lost 2 bases, V lost 4 bases, and 7 bases had no gene match. Germline V gene data show CDR1 as SGHRS and CDR2 as YFSETQ. The CDR3 runs 16 residues. CDR3 in amino acids: CASSAGQGYPGNTIYF. The CDR3 coding sequence is TGCGCCAGCAGCGCGGGACAGGGATATCCTGGAAACACCATATATTTT.

This rearrangement joins TRBV5-6 to TRBJ2-1; D unclear. The germline gives CDR1 SGHDT, CDR2 YYEEEE. This CDR3 is built from 11 residues. Trimming took 4 bases from V and 7 from J, leaving 6 bases between them. This CDR3 is CASSIGNEQFF. The CDR3 DNA follows: TGTGCCAGCAGCATAGGTAATGAGCAGTTCTTC.

The rearrangement joins TRBV7-8 to TRBJ1-2; D remains ambiguous. Germline V gene data show CDR1 as SGHVS and CDR2 as FQNEAQ. Trimming removed 5 bases at V and 8 bases at J, with 18 bases between. The length of the CDR3 is 14 residues. CDR3 coding DNA: TGTGCCAGCAGCCCGATTTGGGAGGGATCAGGCTACACCTTC. Amino acids: CASSPIWEGSGYTF. Combining the CDR3 with reference TRBV7-8 and TRBJ1-2 gives the whole variable domain GAGVSQSPRYKVAKRGQDVALRCDPISGHVSLFWYQQALGQGPEFLTYFQNEAQLDKSGLPSDRFFAERPEGSVSTLKIQRTQQEDSAVYLCASSPIWEGSGYTFGSGTRLTVV.

The rearrangement uses TRBV6-4 and TRBJ2-4; D uncertain. This CDR3 is built from 15 residues. Germline V gene sequence: CDR1 MRHNA, CDR2 SNTAGT. V was pared by 2 bases and J by 0 bases, with 8 bases between. CDR3 amino acids: CASSDPPLAKNIQYF. The CDR3 DNA sequence: TGTGCCAGCAGTGACCCCCCGCTAGCCAAAAACATTCAGTACTTC.

This clone has only one observation. The chain uses TRBV7-7 and TRBJ2-2, with a possible D match to TRBD2 (6 bases). With 3 bases removed from V and 5 bases from J, the gap between germline ends came to 16 bases. Germline V gene lookup returns CDR1 SSHAT and CDR2 FNYEAQ (reference sequence). This CDR3 contains 16 residues. For the CDR3, the DNA is TGTGCCAGCAGCTTGTCACCGGGACTTCCAACCGGGGAGCTGTTTTTT. It is translated as CASSLSPGLPTGELFF. The complete variable domain, with remaining parts taken from reference TRBV7-7 and TRBJ2-2, reads GAGVSQSPRYKVTKRGQDVTLRCDPISSHATLYWYQQALGQGPEFLTYFNYEAQPDKSGLPSDRFSAERPEGSISTLTIQRTEQRDSAMYRCASSLSPGLPTGELFFGEGSRLTVL.

Turning to this clone: The junction differs from germline at one of its ends, possibly a read error. CDR3 nucleotides: TGTGCCAGTCGTATCGGGAGGAAAGGGAAAATTTTGAACACTGAAGCTTTCTTT. This gives the protein CASRIGRKGKILNTEAFF. The chain couples TRBV19 to TRBJ1-1; D uncertain. CDR1 is LNHDA and CDR2 is SQIVND in the germline V gene (reference sequence). The CDR3 length is 18 residues.

This clone has more than one count but fewer than ten. The chain combines TRBV6-6 with TRBJ1-2; 10 bases are a match to TRBD1. The V segment lost 7 bases and the J segment 7 bases; nucleotides outside the gene matches: 12. From germline, CDR1 is MNHNY and CDR2 SVGAGI (reference sequence). There are 15 residues in the CDR3. The CDR3, as DNA: TGTGCCAGCACCTCCAGGACAGGGGGTTTCTCTGGCTACACCTTC. Translating it yields CASTSRTGGFSGYTF.

This clone was found a few times. V is TRBV18 and J is TRBJ2-7; no clear D gene. The CDR3 is 15 residues long. Trimming removed 3 bases from V and 1 base from J, with 13 bases in between. CDR1 is KGHSH, CDR2 LQKENI, per germline. The CDR3 DNA reads TGTGCCAGCTCACCGCCGGGTTTCGGGTCCTACGAGCAGTACTTC. This sequence encodes CASSPPGFGSYEQYF.

This chain uses TRBV6-5 with TRBJ2-2; D possibly corresponds to TRBD1 (6 bases). Germline values: CDR1 MNHEY, CDR2 SVGAGI. V was trimmed by 7 bases and J by 5 bases, leaving 14 bases between them. CDR3 length: 14 residues. The CDR3 is CASKLGQTTGELFF. The CDR3 DNA follows: TGTGCCAGCAAGCTAGGACAGACAACCGGGGAGCTGTTTTTT.

The V and J genes are TRBV6-6 and TRBJ1-2; tentatively, D is TRBD1 (6 bases). The CDR3 sequence is 16 residues long. CDR1 MNHNY and CDR2 SVGAGI come from the germline V gene (reference sequence). V was trimmed by 2 bases and J by 0 bases, leaving 13 bases between them. Here the CDR3 reads CASSYGRGSANYGYTF. The CDR3 coding sequence is TGTGCCAGCAGTTACGGCAGGGGCTCAGCTAACTATGGCTACACCTTC.